The 30 T cell receptor beta chains in this list originate from one sample, sequenced in a study of cytomegalovirus exposure and HLA in healthy donors. The PCR used 60 Vbeta and 13 Jbeta primers. This table comes from immunoSEQ multiplex PCR, and its TCRdb copy is limited to in-frame clones, with some not included. The repertoire includes tens of thousands of clones, 70% to 85% of them detected once, and 3.8% sits in the top ten. Sequencing was carried out using PBMCs. The receptors shown here come from a man in his fifties or sixties in good health and CMV-seronegative.

This chain joins TRBV2 and TRBJ1-1; a weak D match, TRBD1 (6 bases). Between the trimmed V and J ends, which lost 7 bases and 9 bases, there was a span of 12 bases. Germline CDR1 is SNHLY and CDR2 is FYNNEI. The CDR3 runs to 11 residues. This CDR3 reads CASNRGLKAFF. The CDR3 nucleotides are TGTGCCAGCAATAGGGGGTTGAAAGCTTTCTTT.

The V gene is TRBV5-1, the J gene TRBJ2-7; 11 bases are a match to TRBD2. With 5 bases clipped from V and 6 bases from J, the junction kept 7 bases outside the gene matches. Germline values: CDR1 SGHRS, CDR2 YFSETQ. The CDR3 runs 14 residues. DNA for the CDR3: TGCGCCAGCAGTTTGACTAGCGGGATATCCGAGCAGTACTTC. Its protein is CASSLTSGISEQYF.

This chain uses TRBV2 with TRBJ1-2, with 7 bases lining up with TRBD1. V was pared by 7 bases and J by 4 bases, with 12 bases of the junction left unmatched. Germline values: CDR1 SNHLY, CDR2 FYNNEI. The CDR3 has 15 residues. CDR3 DNA: TGTGCCAGCAACAAAGACAGGGATATATTCTATGGCTACACCTTC. This encodes CASNKDRDIFYGYTF. Combining the CDR3 with reference TRBV2 and TRBJ1-2 gives the whole variable domain EPEVTQTPSHQVTQMGQEVILRCVPISNHLYFYWYRQILGQKVEFLVSFYNNEISEKSEIFDDQFSVERPDGSNFTLKIRSTKLEDSAMYFCASNKDRDIFYGYTFGSGTRLTVV.

The genes are TRBV6-5 and TRBJ2-7, with TRBD2 as a possible D gene (6 bases). The CDR3 extends over 14 amino acids. V shed 2 bases and J shed 3 bases, with 11 bases lying between them. Looked up from germline, CDR1 is MNHEY and CDR2 is SVGAGI. In DNA form, the CDR3 reads TGTGCCAGCAGTTACGCCCGGGGAGGCTACGAGCAGTACTTC. Protein: CASSYARGGYEQYF.

The V and J genes are TRBV7-7 and TRBJ2-2; maybe TRBD2 (5 bases). The CDR3 consists of 12 residues. Germline assignment: CDR1 SSHAT and CDR2 FNYEAQ (reference sequence). CDR3 protein: CASALDTGELFF. The CDR3 nucleotides read TGTGCTAGCGCACTCGACACCGGGGAGCTGTTTTTT.

The gene calls are TRBV14 and TRBJ2-1; TRBD2 matches 8 bases. Germline assignment: CDR1 SGHDN and CDR2 FVKESK. Trimming took 4 bases from V and 1 from J; bases not matched to a gene: 6. The CDR3 sequence is 16 residues long. The CDR3 sequence is CASSRWERGSYNEQFF. The DNA of the CDR3 is TGTGCCAGCAGCCGGTGGGAGCGGGGGTCCTACAATGAGCAGTTCTTC.

The CDR3 DNA reads TGTGCCAGCAAAAAGGAGGACAGCATGAACACTGAAGCTTTCTTT. This translates into CASKKEDSMNTEAFF. The chain employs TRBV6-4 and TRBJ1-1; maybe TRBD1 (6 bases). The CDR3 extends over 15 amino acids. V shed 7 bases and J shed 0 bases, with 15 bases lying between them. The germline gives CDR1 MRHNA, CDR2 SNTAGT.

V and J are TRBV5-4 and TRBJ2-1; D is ambiguous. Trimming pared 0 bases from V and 5 bases from J, leaving 12 bases between. The CDR3 is 15 residues long. Germline loops: CDR1 SGHNT, CDR2 YYREEE (reference sequence). The CDR3 reads CASSLDSIGNNEQFF. As DNA, the CDR3 is TGTGCCAGCAGCTTGGACTCGATCGGTAACAATGAGCAGTTCTTC.

This clone was seen only once. The chain is built from TRBV28 and TRBJ2-5; D may be TRBD2 (7 bases). Deletions cut 4 bases from V and 8 bases from J, with 17 bases between. The CDR3 length is 14 residues. The V gene's germline CDR1 is MDHEN and CDR2 SYDVKM. As DNA, the CDR3 is TGTGCCAGCAGTTCCCTTACAGGGAGGGTAACCCAGTACTTC. Protein product: CASSSLTGRVTQYF.

This rearrangement joins TRBV7-9 to TRBJ2-3; 8 bases match TRBD1. The CDR3 extends over 17 amino acids. Germline V gene data show CDR1 as SEHNR and CDR2 as FQNEAQ (reference sequence). With V trimmed by 1 base and J by 3 bases, 9 bases remained unmatched. The CDR3 loop is CASSLDLRTGGTDTQYF. CDR3 DNA: TGTGCCAGCAGCTTAGATTTAAGAACAGGGGGAACAGATACGCAGTATTTT.

V is TRBV4-2 and J is TRBJ2-7; the D gene is possibly TRBD2 (6 bases). Trimming took 4 bases from V and 3 from J, leaving 19 bases between them. Germline lookup yields CDR1 LGHNA and CDR2 YNFKEQ. CDR3 length: 16 residues. DNA for the CDR3: TGTGCCAGCAGCCCGGGGGTGGCGGGAATAAACTACGAGCAGTACTTC. It encodes CASSPGVAGINYEQYF.

The rearrangement joins TRBV27 to TRBJ2-5; weak D call: TRBD2 (6 bases). The germline CDR1 and CDR2 sequences are MNHEY and SMNVEV (reference sequence). V lost 6 bases, J lost 4 bases, and 6 bases lay in between. There are 11 residues in the CDR3. The DNA of the CDR3 is TGTGCCAGCAGGCGGGGAGAGACCCAGTACTTC. Residues: CASRRGETQYF.

This clone was seen more than once but under ten times. The CDR3 loop reads CASSLVQLNTGELFF. For the CDR3, the DNA is TGCGCCAGCAGCTTGGTCCAGTTGAACACCGGGGAGCTGTTTTTT. The chain couples TRBV5-1 to TRBJ2-2; D gene ambiguous. The CDR3 contains 15 residues. Between the trimmed V and J ends, which lost 0 bases and 1 base, there was a span of 7 bases. The germline V gene encodes CDR1 SGHRS and CDR2 YFSETQ. Full variable domain (missing parts from reference TRBV5-1 and TRBJ2-2): KAGVTQTPRYLIKTRGQQVTLSCSPISGHRSVSWYQQTPGQGLQFLFEYFSETQRNKGNFPGRFSGRQFSNSRSEMNVSTLELGDSALYLCASSLVQLNTGELFFGEGSRLTVL.

This chain joins TRBV6-1 and TRBJ1-1; weak D call: TRBD1 (5 bases). V was shortened by 7 bases and J by 11 bases, with 23 bases between the two germline ends. The CDR3 contains 14 residues. CDR1 MNHNS and CDR2 SASEGT come from the germline V gene. The CDR3 sequence: CASTEGSHPGEAFF. The CDR3 DNA follows: TGTGCCAGCACGGAGGGGTCCCATCCTGGAGAGGCTTTCTTT.

The sample holds one count of this clone. V and J are TRBV6-5 and TRBJ1-2; TRBD1 might be the D (5 bases). V dropped 7 bases and J dropped 8 bases, with 14 bases sitting between them. This CDR3 has 12 residues. Germline-derived CDR1 and CDR2 are MNHEY and SVGAGI. The CDR3 coding sequence is TGTGCCAGCAAGAGTCGGGGGACCGGCTACACCTTC. Translated: CASKSRGTGYTF.

This clone showed up just a few times. CDR3: CASSDRDTEAFF. Written as DNA, the CDR3 is TGTGCCAGTAGCGACAGAGACACTGAAGCTTTCTTT. The chain joins TRBV19 to TRBJ1-1; tentative D call: TRBD1 (5 bases). There are 12 residues in the CDR3. Deletions cut 6 bases from V and 3 bases from J, with 8 bases between. Germline lookup yields CDR1 LNHDA and CDR2 SQIVND (reference sequence). The full variable domain, rest sourced from reference TRBV19 and TRBJ1-1, is DGGITQSPKYLFRKEGQNVTLSCEQNLNHDAMYWYRQDPGQGLRLIYYSQIVNDFQKGDIAEGYSVSREKKESFPLTVTSAQKNPTAFYLCASSDRDTEAFFGQGTRLTVV.

This sequence joins TRBV7-6 and TRBJ1-5; D is uncertain. The CDR3 extends over 15 amino acids. Trimming shortened V by 5 bases and J by 0 bases, and 11 bases separated the two germline ends. Germline V gene data show CDR1 as SGHVS and CDR2 as FNYEAQ. The CDR3 coding sequence is TGTGCCAGCAGCGCCCTCCCAGATAGCAATCAGCCCCAGCATTTT. Translated, it gives CASSALPDSNQPQHF.

This rearrangement joins TRBV7-2 to TRBJ1-2, with D possibly matching TRBD1 (6 bases). There are 16 residues in the CDR3. V shed 5 bases and J shed 4 bases, with 20 bases lying between them. The V gene's germline CDR1 is SGHTA and CDR2 FQGNSA. CDR3 sequence reads: CASSPYSQQGSYGYTF. DNA for the CDR3: TGTGCCAGCAGCCCCTACTCCCAACAGGGATCCTATGGCTACACCTTC.

The chain uses TRBV9 and TRBJ2-3, with D maybe TRBD2 (6 bases). The germline gives CDR1 SGDLS, CDR2 YYNGEE. The CDR3 runs to 15 residues. V lost 0 bases to trimming and J lost 6 bases, with 14 bases between them. The CDR3 DNA reads as TGTGCCAGCAGCGTAGGGGGGGACCCAGAGGATACGCAGTATTTT. Translating it yields CASSVGGDPEDTQYF.

The rearrangement uses TRBV27 and TRBJ1-2; possible D gene TRBD1, 5 bases. Per the germline V gene, CDR1 is MNHEY and CDR2 is SMNVEV (reference sequence). The CDR3 contains 13 residues. Trimming took off 1 base at V and 6 bases at J, with 9 bases between the two ends. CDR3 coding DNA: TGTGCCAGCAGTTTATGGGGGGAGGATGGCTACACCTTC. It encodes CASSLWGEDGYTF.

V and J are TRBV4-1 and TRBJ2-3, with D unclear. The CDR3 covers 15 residues. Trimming cost V 3 bases and J 0 bases, with 10 bases left between them. Germline lookup yields CDR1 MGHRA and CDR2 YSYEKL. The CDR3 region has the DNA TGCGCCAGCAGCCAGAAGCCCCACAGCACAGATACGCAGTATTTT. Protein product: CASSQKPHSTDTQYF.

The chain employs TRBV5-1 and TRBJ1-2; the D is unclear. Germline CDR1 SGHRS, CDR2 YFSETQ. Deletions cut 2 bases from V and 3 bases from J, with 8 bases between. The CDR3 is 13 residues long. CDR3 in DNA: TGCGCCAGCAGCTTCGAAGGAGACTATGGCTACACCTTC. As protein: CASSFEGDYGYTF.

This chain links TRBV5-1 with TRBJ2-5; TRBD1 aligns across 8 bases. The length of the CDR3 is 14 residues. The germline gives CDR1 SGHRS, CDR2 YFSETQ. After removal of 4 bases from V and 5 bases from J, the junction contained 7 bases not matched to a gene. The CDR3 DNA reads as TGCGCCAGCAGCCTGCAGGGGGCGATGGAGACCCAGTACTTC. It codes for CASSLQGAMETQYF.

The chain combines TRBV4-1 with TRBJ1-3, with 7 bases lining up with TRBD1. The V gene end was trimmed by 4 bases and the J gene end by 6 bases; junction bases not matched to a gene: 6. CDR1 MGHRA and CDR2 YSYEKL come from the germline V gene. The CDR3 is made up of 14 amino acids. CDR3 amino acids: CASSLRQGVNTIYF. For the CDR3, the DNA is TGCGCCAGCAGCCTTCGACAGGGAGTAAACACCATATATTTT.

The chain carries TRBV27 and TRBJ2-1; 7 nucleotides match TRBD2. The CDR3 runs 17 residues. Per the germline V gene, CDR1 is MNHEY and CDR2 is SMNVEV (reference sequence). Trimming removed 2 bases from V and 5 bases from J; junction bases left unmatched: 12. The DNA of the CDR3 is TGTGCCAGCAGTTTAATCCCCGAAGCGGGGCTGGACAATGAGCAGTTCTTC. Its translation: CASSLIPEAGLDNEQFF.

This clone showed up just a few times. The rearrangement links TRBV29-1 to TRBJ2-7, with D tentatively TRBD1 (6 bases). Germline lookup yields CDR1 SQVTM and CDR2 ANQGSEA. This CDR3 is 12 amino acids long. The V gene lost 0 bases and the J gene lost 9 bases, with 12 bases spanning the gap. CDR3 DNA sequence: TGCAGCGTTGAAGACAGGGGTGCTGGGCAGTACTTC. Translated: CSVEDRGAGQYF.

This clone was counted only a few times. The rearrangement links TRBV7-9 to TRBJ1-3; D may be TRBD1 (5 bases). Germline lookup yields CDR1 SEHNR and CDR2 FQNEAQ (reference sequence). This CDR3 spans 14 amino acids. V lost 4 bases to trimming and J lost 2 bases, with 9 bases between them. DNA of the CDR3: TGTGCCAGCAGCTCTAAAGGGGCTGGAAACACCATATATTTT. Its protein product is CASSSKGAGNTIYF.

The V and J genes are TRBV11-3 and TRBJ2-1; D is perhaps TRBD1 (5 bases). The CDR3 extends over 13 amino acids. V dropped 5 bases and J dropped 5 bases, with 10 bases sitting between them. Germline V gene sequence: CDR1 SGHNT, CDR2 YENEEA. The CDR3 here is CASSADSDNEQFF. The CDR3 DNA reads as TGTGCCAGCAGCGCTGACAGTGACAATGAGCAGTTCTTC.

The rearrangement links TRBV19 to TRBJ1-5; 11 bases agree with TRBD1. The V segment lost 1 base and the J segment 6 bases; nucleotides outside the gene matches: 8. Germline V gives CDR1 LNHDA, CDR2 SQIVND (reference sequence). This CDR3 comprises 17 residues. The CDR3 nucleotides are TGTGCCAGTAGTATAGGGGCCGGACAGGGGGCGATTCAGCCCCAGCATTTT. Its protein product is CASSIGAGQGAIQPQHF.

V is TRBV6-1 and J is TRBJ2-7, with TRBD1 identical over 9 bases. The CDR3 is made up of 13 amino acids. With V trimmed by 10 bases and J by 5 bases, 9 bases remained unmatched. Germline CDR1 is MNHNS and CDR2 is SASEGT. CDR3 coding DNA: TGTGCCACGGAACAGGGGGCTGGAAACGAGCAGTACTTC. It encodes CATEQGAGNEQYF.